This passage covers 16 T cell receptor beta chains from one sample sequenced in a study of identical twins. TCRdb itself ran the 5' RACE reads through MiXCR, one entry per CDR3 protein. The sample lists approximately 600,000 distinct CDR3 sequences, roughly 7.1% occurring once. These same records also appear under a second study, on yellow fever vaccine responses in identical twins.

The source material was PBMCs. Receptor source: a woman between 18 and 30 years old in good health.

J is TRBJ2-2 and V is TRBV4-1; 7 nucleotides agree with TRBD1. The CDR3 length is 17 residues. Germline CDR1 reads MGHRA; CDR2 reads YSYEKL. V dropped 0 bases and J dropped 6; count of bases not matched to a gene: 10. CDR3 DNA: TGCGCCAGCAGCCAAGATGCCCGACAGGGCATTGCCGGGGAGCTGTTTTTT. Protein product: CASSQDARQGIAGELFF.

This chain links TRBV29-1 with TRBJ2-7; D may correspond to TRBD1 or TRBD2 (7 bases each). Trimming left V 7 bases short and J 4 bases short, with 17 bases between. Germline CDR1 and CDR2: SQVTM and ANQGSEA. The CDR3 consists of 13 residues. CDR3 bases: TGCAGCGCCCTCGGGCAGGGGGGGTACGAGCAGTACTTC. Translating it yields CSALGQGGYEQYF.

The gene calls are TRBV20-1 and TRBJ2-1; 9 bases align to TRBD2. CDR3 length equals 16 residues. CDR1 DFQATT and CDR2 SNEGSKA come from the germline V gene (reference sequence). The V and J ends lost 0 bases and 7 bases, in that order; junction bases with no gene match: 10. The CDR3 here is CSARDLRLAGFNEQFF. CDR3 DNA: TGCAGTGCTAGAGATCTCAGGCTAGCGGGATTTAATGAGCAGTTCTTC.

The rearrangement links TRBV12-3 or TRBV12-4 to TRBJ1-5; tentative D call: TRBD1 (5 bases). The CDR3 consists of 17 residues. Trimming pared 4 bases from V and 7 bases from J, leaving 23 bases between. The CDR3 DNA reads as TGTGCCAGCAGTTCCCGGGGGGAAACGTTAAGAGGGCAGCCCCAGCATTTT. Protein: CASSSRGETLRGQPQHF.

The CDR3 loop reads CASSPGQGASLGGELFF. The DNA for the CDR3 is TGTGCCAGCAGCCCAGGACAGGGGGCGAGTCTTGGCGGGGAGCTGTTTTTT. The chain recombines TRBV5-5 with TRBJ2-2, with 11 bases aligning to TRBD1. V was clipped by 4 bases and J by 7 bases; unmatched bases: 12. The CDR3 runs 17 residues. The germline CDR1 and CDR2 sequences are SGHKS and YYEKEE (reference sequence).

This clonotype was observed a handful of times. The V call is TRBV7-8, the J call TRBJ1-6; D remains unclear. This CDR3 has 16 amino acids. Per germline, CDR1 SGHVS and CDR2 FQNEAQ. Deletions cut 0 bases from V and 10 bases from J, with 16 bases between. CDR3 protein: CASSLADGPSRSPLHF. CDR3 nucleotide sequence: TGTGCCAGCAGCTTAGCGGACGGGCCCTCGAGGTCACCCCTCCACTTT.

This clonotype was counted many times. This rearrangement joins TRBV5-1 to TRBJ2-1; no reliable D call. The CDR3 spans 12 residues. The germline CDR1 and CDR2 sequences are SGHRS and YFSETQ. Trimming left V 4 bases short and J 9 bases short, with 11 bases between. The CDR3 here is CASSPNFGEQFF. The CDR3 bases are TGCGCCAGCAGCCCCAACTTTGGTGAGCAGTTCTTC.

This clonotype was counted between two and nine times. This chain links TRBV12-3 or TRBV12-4 with TRBJ1-1, with D perhaps TRBD1 (6 bases). The CDR3 extends over 15 amino acids. Deletions cut 6 bases from V and 3 bases from J, with 17 bases between. CDR3: CASSPAKGGYTEAFF. The CDR3 bases are TGTGCCAGCAGCCCAGCAAAGGGGGGTTACACTGAAGCTTTCTTT.

In this sample, this clonotype turned up a few times. The CDR3 here is CASSLAYGETQYF. For the CDR3, the DNA is TGTGCCAGCAGTTTAGCTTATGGGGAGACCCAGTACTTC. V is TRBV12-3 or TRBV12-4 and J is TRBJ2-5; D gene ambiguous. V shed 0 bases and J shed 5 bases, with 7 bases lying between them. The length of the CDR3 is 13 residues.

This clonotype was seen ten or more times. CDR3 sequence: CASSWTGNTGELFF. CDR3 sequence (DNA): TGTGCCAGCAGCTGGACAGGGAACACCGGGGAGCTGTTTTTT. V is TRBV7-8 and J is TRBJ2-2; TRBD1 matches 7 bases. The CDR3 extends over 14 amino acids. V dropped 4 bases and J dropped 1; count of bases not matched to a gene: 0. The germline gives CDR1 SGHVS, CDR2 FQNEAQ.

This clonotype was counted at least ten times. The V gene is TRBV20-1, the J gene TRBJ2-2; weak D call: TRBD2 (5 bases). Germline V gene data show CDR1 as DFQATT and CDR2 as SNEGSKA (reference sequence). This CDR3 contains 15 residues. V was cut by 1 base and J by 0 bases, with 9 bases left in between. CDR3 DNA sequence: TGCAGTGCTAGAGCGTTCGGGACGAACACCGGGGAGCTGTTTTTT. This translates into CSARAFGTNTGELFF.

The rearrangement joins TRBV20-1 to TRBJ2-7, with a possible D match to TRBD2 (6 bases). This CDR3 contains 12 residues. V shed 0 bases and J shed 9 bases, with 12 bases lying between them. Germline V lookup: CDR1 DFQATT, CDR2 SNEGSKA (reference sequence). CDR3 sequence reads: CSARDQLGGQYF. Written as DNA, the CDR3 is TGCAGTGCTAGAGATCAACTGGGGGGGCAGTACTTC.

The rearrangement uses TRBV20-1 and TRBJ2-3; no clear D gene. There are 15 residues in the CDR3. The V and J ends lost 0 bases and 0 bases respectively, with 10 bases between them. Germline loops: CDR1 DFQATT, CDR2 SNEGSKA (reference sequence). CDR3 coding DNA: TGCAGTGCTAGAGATATTGTCTTCAGCACAGATACGCAGTATTTT. It encodes CSARDIVFSTDTQYF.

At least ten counts were recorded for this clonotype. The CDR3: CASSFGTSGSSYNEQFF. CDR3 nucleotides: TGTGCCAGCAGTTTTGGGACTAGCGGGAGCTCCTACAATGAGCAGTTCTTC. The chain recombines TRBV2 with TRBJ2-1; TRBD2 aligns across 14 bases. V lost 5 bases to trimming and J lost 0 bases; unmatched junction nucleotides: 3. The CDR3 covers 17 residues. Germline V gives CDR1 SNHLY, CDR2 FYNNEI.

This clonotype appeared many times. The rearrangement joins TRBV6-5 to TRBJ1-4; TRBD1 agrees at 7 bases. The CDR3 extends over 15 amino acids. CDR1 is MNHEY and CDR2 is SVGAGI in the germline V gene. J was trimmed by 8 bases and V by 4 bases; bases with no gene match: 10. The CDR3 here is CASSLTTGWGEKLFF. Here the CDR3 DNA reads TGTGCCAGCAGTTTAACGACAGGGTGGGGGGAAAAACTGTTTTTT.

In its sample, this clonotype is medium-sized. The V and J genes are TRBV29-1 and TRBJ1-2, with 7 bases matching TRBD1. Germline loops: CDR1 SQVTM, CDR2 ANQGSEA. V lost 7 bases and J lost 1; bases outside the gene matches: 15. The CDR3 length is 16 residues. The CDR3 DNA follows: TGCAGCGCCTACGGAACCCGGGACAGCCATAACTATGGCTACACCTTC. Translation gives CSAYGTRDSHNYGYTF.